What follows are 2 T cell receptor beta chains derived from one specimen sequenced in a study of blood T cells in healthy people across ages. A J-beta primer mix and a sample-barcoded 5' primer were used in a second PCR of roughly 6 to 11 cycles. TCRdb re-analysed the 5' RACE reads in MiXCR, keeping a single row per CDR3 protein. The sample carries hundreds of thousands of distinct CDR3 sequences, under 45% recorded once. Input material: blood. Receptor source: a man in his sixties in good health.

This chain uses TRBV6-2 or TRBV6-3 with TRBJ2-3; 9 bases are a match to TRBD2. The CDR3 has 13 amino acids. Looked up from germline, CDR1 is MNHEY and CDR2 is SVGEGT. Losses at the gene ends were 7 bases for V and 6 bases for J; bases not matched to a gene: 5. The CDR3 coding sequence is TGTGCCAGCATGGCGGGGGGGCTTGATACGCAGTATTTT. Translation: CASMAGGLDTQYF.

This chain uses TRBV2 with TRBJ2-7; 7 bases are a match to TRBD1. The CDR3 has 14 residues. Trimming took 6 bases from V and 0 from J; bases not matched to a gene: 5. CDR1 and CDR2 (germline): SNHLY, FYNNEI. Here the CDR3 DNA reads TGTGCCAGCAGGATACAGGGGAGCTCCTACGAGCAGTACTTC. Protein sequence: CASRIQGSSYEQYF.